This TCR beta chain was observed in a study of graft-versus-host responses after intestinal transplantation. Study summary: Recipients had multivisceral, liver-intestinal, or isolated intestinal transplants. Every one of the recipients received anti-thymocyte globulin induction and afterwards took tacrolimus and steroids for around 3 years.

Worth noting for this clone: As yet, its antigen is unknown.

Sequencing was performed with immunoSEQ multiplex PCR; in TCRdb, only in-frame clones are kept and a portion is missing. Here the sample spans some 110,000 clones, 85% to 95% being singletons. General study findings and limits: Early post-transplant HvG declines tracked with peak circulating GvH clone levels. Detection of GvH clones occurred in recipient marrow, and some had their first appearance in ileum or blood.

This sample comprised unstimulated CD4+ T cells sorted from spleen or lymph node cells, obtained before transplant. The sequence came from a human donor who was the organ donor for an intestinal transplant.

The CDR3 DNA is TGTGCCACCAGCAGACTAAGAGCAACTAGCGGGAGAGGTACGGCGTCCAATGAGCAGTTCTTC. Residues: CATSRLRATSGRGTASNEQFF. The genes are TRBV15 and TRBJ2-1, with 11 bases aligning to TRBD2. The CDR3 covers 21 residues. Per germline, CDR1 LNHNV and CDR2 YYDKDF (reference sequence). V lost 2 bases to trimming and J lost 6 bases; unmatched junction nucleotides: 21.